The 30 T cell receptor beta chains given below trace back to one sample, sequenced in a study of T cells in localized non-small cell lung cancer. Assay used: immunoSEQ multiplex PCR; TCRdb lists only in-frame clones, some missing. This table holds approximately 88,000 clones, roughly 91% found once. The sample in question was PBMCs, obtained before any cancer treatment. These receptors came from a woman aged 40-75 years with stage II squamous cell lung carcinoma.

CDR3 residues: CASSRTGTNSTF. The DNA for the CDR3 is TGTGCCAGCAGCCGGACAGGGACTAACTCCACCTTC. The V call is TRBV27, the J call TRBJ1-2, with 8 bases fitting TRBD1. Per germline, CDR1 MNHEY and CDR2 SMNVEV (reference sequence). This CDR3 is built from 12 residues. Trimming at V came to 6 bases and at J to 13 bases, leaving 10 bases not matched to a gene.

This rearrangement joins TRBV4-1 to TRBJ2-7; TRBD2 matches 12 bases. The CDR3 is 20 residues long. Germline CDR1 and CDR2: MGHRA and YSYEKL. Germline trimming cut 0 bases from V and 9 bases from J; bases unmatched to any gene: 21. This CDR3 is CASSQDETTSGGHLLRGQYF. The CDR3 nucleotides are TGCGCCAGCAGCCAAGATGAGACGACTAGCGGGGGCCACCTCCTACGAGGGCAGTACTTC.

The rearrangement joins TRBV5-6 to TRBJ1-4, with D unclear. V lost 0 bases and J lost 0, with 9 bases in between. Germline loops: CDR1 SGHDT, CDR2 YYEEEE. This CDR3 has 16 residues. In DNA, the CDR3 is TGTGCCAGCAGCTTGGTGGGGATTGCAACTAATGAAAAACTGTTTTTT. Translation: CASSLVGIATNEKLFF. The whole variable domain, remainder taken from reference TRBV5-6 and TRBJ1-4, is DAGVTQSPTHLIKTRGQQVTLRCSPKSGHDTVSWYQQALGQGPQFIFQYYEEEERQRGNFPDRFSGHQFPNYSSELNVNALLLGDSALYLCASSLVGIATNEKLFFGSGTQLSVL.

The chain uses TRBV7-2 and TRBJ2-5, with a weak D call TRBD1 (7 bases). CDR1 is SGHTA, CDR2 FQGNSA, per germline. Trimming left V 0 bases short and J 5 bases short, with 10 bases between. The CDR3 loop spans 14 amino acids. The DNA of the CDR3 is TGTGCCAGCAGCTTAGCACAGGGGAGGGAGACCCAGTACTTC. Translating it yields CASSLAQGRETQYF. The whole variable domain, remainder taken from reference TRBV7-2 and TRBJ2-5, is GAGVSQSPSNKVTEKGKDVELRCDPISGHTALYWYRQSLGQGLEFLIYFQGNSAPDKSGLPSDRFSAERTGGSVSTLTIQRTQQEDSAVYLCASSLAQGRETQYFGPGTRLLVL.

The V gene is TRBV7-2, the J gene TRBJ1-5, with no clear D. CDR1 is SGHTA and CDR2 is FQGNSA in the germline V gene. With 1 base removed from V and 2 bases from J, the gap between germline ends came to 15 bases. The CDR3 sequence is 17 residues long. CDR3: CASSLDSALLGNQPQHF. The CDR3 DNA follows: TGTGCCAGCAGCTTAGATTCCGCGCTGCTAGGCAATCAGCCCCAGCATTTT.

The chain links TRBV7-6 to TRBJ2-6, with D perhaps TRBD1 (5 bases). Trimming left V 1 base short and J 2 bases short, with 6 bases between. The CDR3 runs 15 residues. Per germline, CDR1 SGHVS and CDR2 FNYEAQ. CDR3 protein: CASSLVQAGANVLTF. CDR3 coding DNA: TGTGCCAGCAGCTTAGTACAGGCTGGGGCCAACGTCCTGACTTTC.

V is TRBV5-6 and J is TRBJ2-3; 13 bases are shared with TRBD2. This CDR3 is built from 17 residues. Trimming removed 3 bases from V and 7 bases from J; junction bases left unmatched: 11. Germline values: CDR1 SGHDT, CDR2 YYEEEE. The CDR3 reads CASSSAPGLAGSYTQYF. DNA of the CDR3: TGTGCCAGCAGCTCCGCCCCGGGACTAGCGGGGTCGTATACGCAGTATTTT. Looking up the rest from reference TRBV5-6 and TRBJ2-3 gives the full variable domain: DAGVTQSPTHLIKTRGQQVTLRCSPKSGHDTVSWYQQALGQGPQFIFQYYEEEERQRGNFPDRFSGHQFPNYSSELNVNALLLGDSALYLCASSSAPGLAGSYTQYFGPGTRLTVL.

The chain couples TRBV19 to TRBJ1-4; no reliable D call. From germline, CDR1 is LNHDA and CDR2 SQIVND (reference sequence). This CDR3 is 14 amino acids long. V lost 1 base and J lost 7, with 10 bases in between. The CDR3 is CASSIARMGEKLFF. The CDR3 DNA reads TGTGCCAGTAGTATAGCAAGGATGGGTGAAAAACTGTTTTTT.

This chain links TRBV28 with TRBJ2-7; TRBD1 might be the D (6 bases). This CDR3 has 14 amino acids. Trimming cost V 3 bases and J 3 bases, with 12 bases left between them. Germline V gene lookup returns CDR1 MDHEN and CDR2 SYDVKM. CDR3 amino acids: CASSFQGKYYEQYF. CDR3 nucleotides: TGTGCCAGCAGTTTTCAGGGGAAATACTACGAGCAGTACTTC.

The CDR3 nucleotides read TGTGCCTGGAGTGTAAGGGGGGCTGAAGCTTTCTTT. Encoded protein: CAWSVRGAEAFF. The chain joins TRBV30 to TRBJ1-1; D perhaps matches TRBD1 (6 bases). Trimming removed 0 bases from V and 6 bases from J, with 8 bases in between. Germline CDR1 reads GTSNPN; CDR2 reads SVGIG (reference sequence). This CDR3 is built from 12 residues.

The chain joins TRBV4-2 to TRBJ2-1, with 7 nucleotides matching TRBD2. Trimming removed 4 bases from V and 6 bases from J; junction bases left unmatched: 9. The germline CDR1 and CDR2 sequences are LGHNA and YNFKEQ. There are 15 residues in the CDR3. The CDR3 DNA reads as TGTGCCAGCAGCCTCCCCGGCGGGAGCGGCAATGAGCAGTTCTTC. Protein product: CASSLPGGSGNEQFF.

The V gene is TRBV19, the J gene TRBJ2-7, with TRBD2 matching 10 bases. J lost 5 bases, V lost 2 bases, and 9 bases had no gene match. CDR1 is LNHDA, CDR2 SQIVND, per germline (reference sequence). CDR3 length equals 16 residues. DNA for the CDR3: TGTGCCAGTAGTATAAAAGGTCCTAGCGGGGGAAACGAGCAGTACTTC. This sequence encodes CASSIKGPSGGNEQYF. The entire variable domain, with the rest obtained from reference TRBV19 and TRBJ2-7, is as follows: DGGITQSPKYLFRKEGQNVTLSCEQNLNHDAMYWYRQDPGQGLRLIYYSQIVNDFQKGDIAEGYSVSREKKESFPLTVTSAQKNPTAFYLCASSIKGPSGGNEQYFGPGTRLTVT.

The CDR3 reads CASSGAPGNSPLHF. CDR3 in DNA: TGTGCCAGCAGTGGGGCCCCGGGGAATTCACCCCTCCACTTT. This chain uses TRBV6-1 with TRBJ1-6; D is uncertain. Trimming left V 4 bases short and J 7 bases short, with 11 bases between. Germline V gene data show CDR1 as MNHNS and CDR2 as SASEGT. The CDR3 is 14 residues long.

Here the CDR3 DNA reads TGTGCCACCAACTCCGGGGACGCGGATGAAAAACTGTTTTTT. Its protein is CATNSGDADEKLFF. The chain couples TRBV19 to TRBJ1-4; a weak D match, TRBD1 (5 bases). This CDR3 is built from 14 residues. The germline CDR1 and CDR2 sequences are LNHDA and SQIVND (reference sequence). Trimming shortened V by 10 bases and J by 6 bases, and 18 bases separated the two germline ends.

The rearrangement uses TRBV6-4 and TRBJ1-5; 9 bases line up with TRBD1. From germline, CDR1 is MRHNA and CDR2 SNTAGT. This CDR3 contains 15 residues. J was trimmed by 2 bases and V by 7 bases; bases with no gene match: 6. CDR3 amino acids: CASKFRDRGNQPQHF. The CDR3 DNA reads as TGTGCCAGCAAATTTAGGGACAGGGGCAATCAGCCCCAGCATTTT.

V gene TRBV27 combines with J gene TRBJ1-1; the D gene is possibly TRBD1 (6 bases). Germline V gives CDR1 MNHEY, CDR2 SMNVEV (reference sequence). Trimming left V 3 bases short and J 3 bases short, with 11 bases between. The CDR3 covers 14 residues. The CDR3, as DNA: TGTGCCAGCAGTTTTAGGGGGAGGGACACTGAAGCTTTCTTT. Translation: CASSFRGRDTEAFF.

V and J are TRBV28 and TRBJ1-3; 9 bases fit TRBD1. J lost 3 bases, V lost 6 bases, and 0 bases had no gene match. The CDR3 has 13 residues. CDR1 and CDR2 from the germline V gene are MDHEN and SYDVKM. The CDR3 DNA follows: TGTGCCAGCAGGGGACAGGGTGGAAACACCATATATTTT. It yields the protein CASRGQGGNTIYF. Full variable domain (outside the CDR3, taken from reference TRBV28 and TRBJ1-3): DVKVTQSSRYLVKRTGEKVFLECVQDMDHENMFWYRQDPGLGLRLIYFSYDVKMKEKGDIPEGYSVSREKKERFSLILESASTNQTSMYLCASRGQGGNTIYFGEGSWLTVV.

The CDR3 DNA follows: TGTGCCAGCAGCTTAGTAGCGGGAGGGTCTGGAGAGACCCAGTACTTC. It codes for CASSLVAGGSGETQYF. This sequence joins TRBV7-2 and TRBJ2-5; 11 positions agree with TRBD2. In germline, CDR1 is SGHTA, CDR2 FQGNSA. The V segment lost 1 base and the J segment 4 bases; nucleotides outside the gene matches: 5. This CDR3 region has 16 residues.

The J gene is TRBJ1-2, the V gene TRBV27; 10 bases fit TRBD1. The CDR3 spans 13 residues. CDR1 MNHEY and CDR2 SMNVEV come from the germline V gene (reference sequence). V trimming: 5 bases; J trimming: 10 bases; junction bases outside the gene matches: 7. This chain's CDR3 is CASSRGQGRNYTF. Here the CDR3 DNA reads TGTGCCAGCAGTAGGGGACAGGGGCGGAACTACACCTTC.

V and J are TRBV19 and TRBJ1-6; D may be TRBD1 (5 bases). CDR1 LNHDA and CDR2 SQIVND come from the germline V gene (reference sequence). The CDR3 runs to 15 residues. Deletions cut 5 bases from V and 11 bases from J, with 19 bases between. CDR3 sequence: CASSSGTRVRPPLHF. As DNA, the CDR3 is TGTGCCAGTAGTTCCGGGACTCGGGTCAGGCCACCCCTCCACTTT.

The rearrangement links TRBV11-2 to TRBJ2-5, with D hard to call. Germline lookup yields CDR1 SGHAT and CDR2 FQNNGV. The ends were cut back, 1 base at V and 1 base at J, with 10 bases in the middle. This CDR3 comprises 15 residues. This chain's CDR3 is CASSLGQGSQETQYF. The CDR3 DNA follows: TGTGCCAGCAGCTTAGGTCAAGGTAGCCAAGAGACCCAGTACTTC.

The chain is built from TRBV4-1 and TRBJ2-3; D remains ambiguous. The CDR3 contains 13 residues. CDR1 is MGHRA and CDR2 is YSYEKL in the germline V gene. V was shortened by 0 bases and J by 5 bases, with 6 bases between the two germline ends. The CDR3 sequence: CASSQEVGDTQYF. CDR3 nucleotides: TGCGCCAGCAGCCAAGAAGTCGGAGATACGCAGTATTTT.

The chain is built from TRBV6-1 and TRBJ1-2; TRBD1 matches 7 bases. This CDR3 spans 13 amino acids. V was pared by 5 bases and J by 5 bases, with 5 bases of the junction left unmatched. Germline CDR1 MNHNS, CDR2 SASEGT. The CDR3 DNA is TGTGCCAGCAGTACCGACAGGGAGTATGGCTACACCTTC. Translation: CASSTDREYGYTF.

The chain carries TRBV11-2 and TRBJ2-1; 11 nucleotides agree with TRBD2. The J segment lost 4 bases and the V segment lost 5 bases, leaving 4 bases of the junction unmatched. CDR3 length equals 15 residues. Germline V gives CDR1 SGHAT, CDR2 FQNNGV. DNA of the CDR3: TGTGCCAGCAGCGCCGGGACTAGCGGTTACAATGAGCAGTTCTTC. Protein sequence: CASSAGTSGYNEQFF.

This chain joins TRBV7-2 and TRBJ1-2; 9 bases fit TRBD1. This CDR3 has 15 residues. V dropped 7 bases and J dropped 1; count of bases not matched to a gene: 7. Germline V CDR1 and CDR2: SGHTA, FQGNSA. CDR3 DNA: TGTGCCAGCAACCCACCGGGACAGGGTAACTATGGCTACACCTTC. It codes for CASNPPGQGNYGYTF. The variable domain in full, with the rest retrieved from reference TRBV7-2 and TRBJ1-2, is GAGVSQSPSNKVTEKGKDVELRCDPISGHTALYWYRQSLGQGLEFLIYFQGNSAPDKSGLPSDRFSAERTGGSVSTLTIQRTQQEDSAVYLCASNPPGQGNYGYTFGSGTRLTVV.

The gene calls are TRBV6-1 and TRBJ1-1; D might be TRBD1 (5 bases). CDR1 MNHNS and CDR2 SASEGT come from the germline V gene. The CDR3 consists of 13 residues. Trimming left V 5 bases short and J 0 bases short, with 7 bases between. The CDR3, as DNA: TGTGCCAGCAGTTGGGGGGTGAACACTGAAGCTTTCTTT. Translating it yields CASSWGVNTEAFF.

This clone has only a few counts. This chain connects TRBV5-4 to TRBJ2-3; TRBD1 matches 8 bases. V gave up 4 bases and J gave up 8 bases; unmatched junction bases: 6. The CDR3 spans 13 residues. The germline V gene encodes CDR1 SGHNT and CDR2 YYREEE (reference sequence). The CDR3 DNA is TGTGCCAGCAGCCTTCAGGGGGCCGGTACGCAGTATTTT. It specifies CASSLQGAGTQYF.

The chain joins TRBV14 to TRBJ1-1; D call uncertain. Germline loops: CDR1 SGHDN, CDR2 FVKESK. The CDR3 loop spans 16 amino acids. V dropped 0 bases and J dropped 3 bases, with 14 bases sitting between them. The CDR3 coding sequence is TGTGCCAGCAGCCAAGATTTGTCAGGATTGGACACTGAAGCTTTCTTT. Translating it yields CASSQDLSGLDTEAFF.

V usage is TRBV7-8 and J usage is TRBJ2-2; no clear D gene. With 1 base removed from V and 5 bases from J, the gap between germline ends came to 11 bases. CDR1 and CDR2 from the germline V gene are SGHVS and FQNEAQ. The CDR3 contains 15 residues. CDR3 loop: CASSLDQVRTGELFF. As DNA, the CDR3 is TGTGCCAGCAGCTTAGATCAGGTCCGGACCGGGGAGCTGTTTTTT.

CDR3 protein: CASSLKPMNTEAFF. The DNA of the CDR3 is TGTGCCAGCAGCCTCAAGCCGATGAACACTGAAGCTTTCTTT. V and J are TRBV27 and TRBJ1-1; D call uncertain. V lost 6 bases to trimming and J lost 0 bases, with 11 bases between them. Germline V gene sequence: CDR1 MNHEY, CDR2 SMNVEV (reference sequence). The CDR3 length is 14 residues.